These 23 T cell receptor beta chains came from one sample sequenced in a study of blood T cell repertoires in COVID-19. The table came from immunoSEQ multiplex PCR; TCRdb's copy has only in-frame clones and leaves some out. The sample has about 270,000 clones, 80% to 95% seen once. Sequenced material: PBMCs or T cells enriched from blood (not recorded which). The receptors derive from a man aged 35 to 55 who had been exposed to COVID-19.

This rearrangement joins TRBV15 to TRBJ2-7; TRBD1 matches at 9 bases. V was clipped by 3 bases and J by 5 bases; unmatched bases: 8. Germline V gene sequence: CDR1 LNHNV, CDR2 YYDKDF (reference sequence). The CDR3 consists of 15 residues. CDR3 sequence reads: CATSRVDRGRHEQYF. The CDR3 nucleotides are TGTGCCACCAGCAGGGTGGACAGGGGAAGGCACGAGCAGTACTTC.

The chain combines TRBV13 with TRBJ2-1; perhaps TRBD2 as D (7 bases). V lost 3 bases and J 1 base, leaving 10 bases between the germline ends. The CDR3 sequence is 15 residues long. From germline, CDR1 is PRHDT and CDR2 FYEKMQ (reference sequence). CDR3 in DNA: TGTGCCAGCAGCTTCGGGGGGCGTTCCTACAATGAGCAGTTCTTC. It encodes CASSFGGRSYNEQFF.

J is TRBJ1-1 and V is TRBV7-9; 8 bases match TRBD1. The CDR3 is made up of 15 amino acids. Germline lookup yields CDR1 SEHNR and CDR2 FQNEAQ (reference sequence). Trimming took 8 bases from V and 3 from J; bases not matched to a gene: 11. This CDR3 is CASGPQGAGYTEAFF. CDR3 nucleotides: TGTGCCAGCGGGCCTCAGGGGGCTGGGTACACTGAAGCTTTCTTT.

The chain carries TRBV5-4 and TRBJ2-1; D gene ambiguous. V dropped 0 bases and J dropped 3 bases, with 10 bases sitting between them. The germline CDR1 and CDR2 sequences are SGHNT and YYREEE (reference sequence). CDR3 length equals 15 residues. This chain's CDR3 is CASSLGGASYNEQFF. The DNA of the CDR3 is TGTGCCAGCAGCTTGGGAGGCGCAAGCTACAATGAGCAGTTCTTC.

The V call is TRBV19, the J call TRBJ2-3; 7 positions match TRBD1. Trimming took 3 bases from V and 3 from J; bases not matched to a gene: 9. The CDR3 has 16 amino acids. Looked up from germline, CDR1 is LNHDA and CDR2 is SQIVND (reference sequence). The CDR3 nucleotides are TGTGCCAGTAGTATCCCGACAGGGTCCGTAACAGATACGCAGTATTTT. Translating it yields CASSIPTGSVTDTQYF.

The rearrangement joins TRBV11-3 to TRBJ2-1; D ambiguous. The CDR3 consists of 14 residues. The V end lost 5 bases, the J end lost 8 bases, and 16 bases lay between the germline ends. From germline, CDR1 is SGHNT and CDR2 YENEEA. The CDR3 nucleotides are TGTGCCAGCAGCCCTCAATTTATTCGGTATGAGCAGTTCTTC. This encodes CASSPQFIRYEQFF.

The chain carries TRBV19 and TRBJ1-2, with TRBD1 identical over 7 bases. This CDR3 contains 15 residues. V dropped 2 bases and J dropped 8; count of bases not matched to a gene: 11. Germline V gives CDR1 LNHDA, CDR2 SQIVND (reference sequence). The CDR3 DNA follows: TGTGCCAGTAGTATATTTTCAGATGACAGGGCCGGCTACACCTTC. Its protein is CASSIFSDDRAGYTF.

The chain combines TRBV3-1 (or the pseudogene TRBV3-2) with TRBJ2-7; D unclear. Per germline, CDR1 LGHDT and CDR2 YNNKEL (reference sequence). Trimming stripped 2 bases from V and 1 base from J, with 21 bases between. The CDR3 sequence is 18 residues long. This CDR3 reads CASSQNIPGASWSYEQYF. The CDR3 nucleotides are TGTGCCAGCAGCCAAAACATACCCGGAGCTTCCTGGTCCTACGAGCAGTACTTC.

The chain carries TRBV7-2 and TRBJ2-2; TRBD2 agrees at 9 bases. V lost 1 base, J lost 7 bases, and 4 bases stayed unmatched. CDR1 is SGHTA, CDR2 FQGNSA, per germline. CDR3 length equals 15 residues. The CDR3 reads CASSLGGRAFGELFF. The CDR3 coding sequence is TGTGCCAGCAGCTTAGGCGGGAGGGCCTTCGGGGAGCTGTTTTTT.

The CDR3 loop reads CASSFGGDLGNQPQHF. CDR3 nucleotides: TGTGCCAGCAGTTTTGGGGGGGATTTGGGCAATCAGCCCCAGCATTTT. The chain combines TRBV28 with TRBJ1-5; D might be TRBD1 (5 bases). The V end was cut by 3 bases, the J end by 2 bases, with 14 bases between. This CDR3 is 16 amino acids long. The germline V gene encodes CDR1 MDHEN and CDR2 SYDVKM.

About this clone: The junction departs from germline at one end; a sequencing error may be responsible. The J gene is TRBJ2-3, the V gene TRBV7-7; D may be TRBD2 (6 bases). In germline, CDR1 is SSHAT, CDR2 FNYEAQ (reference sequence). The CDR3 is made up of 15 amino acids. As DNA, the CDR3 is TGTGCTAGCAGCCAGAGCGGGCTGGGTGCAGATACGCAGTATTTT. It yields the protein CASSQSGLGADTQYF. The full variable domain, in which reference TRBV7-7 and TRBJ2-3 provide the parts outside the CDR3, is GAGVSQSPRYKVTKRGQDVTLRCDPISSHATLYWYQQALGQGPEFLTYFNYEAQPDKSGLPSDRFSAERPEGSISTLTIQRTEQRDSAMYRCASSQSGLGADTQYFGPGTRLTVL.

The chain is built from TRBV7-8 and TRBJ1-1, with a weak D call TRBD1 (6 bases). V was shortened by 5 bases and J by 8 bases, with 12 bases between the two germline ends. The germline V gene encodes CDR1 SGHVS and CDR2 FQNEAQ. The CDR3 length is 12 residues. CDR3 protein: CASSPSGTEAFF. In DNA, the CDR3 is TGTGCCAGCAGCCCGTCGGGGACAGAAGCTTTCTTT.

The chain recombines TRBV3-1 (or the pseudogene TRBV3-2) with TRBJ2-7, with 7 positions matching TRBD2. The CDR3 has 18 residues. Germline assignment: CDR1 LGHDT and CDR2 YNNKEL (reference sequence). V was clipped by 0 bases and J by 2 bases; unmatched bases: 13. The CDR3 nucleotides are TGTGCCAGCAGCCAAGAAAATTCAGGGCGGGAGAGCCCCTACGAGCAGTACTTC. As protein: CASSQENSGRESPYEQYF.

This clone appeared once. The CDR3 DNA reads as TGTGCCAGCAGCTCCAAGCGGGAGAGCACAGATACGCAGTATTTT. Its translation: CASSSKRESTDTQYF. J is TRBJ2-3 and V is TRBV7-2; TRBD2 aligns across 8 bases. The CDR3 runs 15 residues. Germline V gene lookup returns CDR1 SGHTA and CDR2 FQGNSA. J was trimmed by 0 bases and V by 4 bases; bases with no gene match: 3.

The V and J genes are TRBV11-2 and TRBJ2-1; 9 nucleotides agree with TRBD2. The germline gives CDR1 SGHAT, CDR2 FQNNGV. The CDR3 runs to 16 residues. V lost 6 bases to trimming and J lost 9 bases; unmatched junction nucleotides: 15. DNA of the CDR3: TGTGCCAGCAGGTGGACGGCGGGAGGGCGTCATGGTGAGCAGTTCTTC. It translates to CASRWTAGGRHGEQFF.

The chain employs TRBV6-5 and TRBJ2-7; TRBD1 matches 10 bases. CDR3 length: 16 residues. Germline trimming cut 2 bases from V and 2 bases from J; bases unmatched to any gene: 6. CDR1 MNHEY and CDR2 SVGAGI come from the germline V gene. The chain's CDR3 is CASSYHAGTGAYEQYF. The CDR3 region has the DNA TGTGCCAGCAGTTACCACGCCGGGACAGGGGCCTACGAGCAGTACTTC.

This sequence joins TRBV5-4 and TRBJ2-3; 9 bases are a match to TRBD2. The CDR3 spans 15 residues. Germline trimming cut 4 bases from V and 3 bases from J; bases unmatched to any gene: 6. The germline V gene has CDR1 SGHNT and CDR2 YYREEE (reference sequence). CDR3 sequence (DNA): TGTGCCAGCAGCACACGACTAGCGGAGACAGATACGCAGTATTTT. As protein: CASSTRLAETDTQYF.

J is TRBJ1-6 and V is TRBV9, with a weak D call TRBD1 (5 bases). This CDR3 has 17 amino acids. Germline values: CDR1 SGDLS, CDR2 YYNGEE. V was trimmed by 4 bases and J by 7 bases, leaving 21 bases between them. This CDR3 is CASSKDPGLRGNSPLHF. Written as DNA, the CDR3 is TGTGCCAGCAGCAAAGACCCGGGACTCCGGGGAAATTCACCCCTCCACTTT.

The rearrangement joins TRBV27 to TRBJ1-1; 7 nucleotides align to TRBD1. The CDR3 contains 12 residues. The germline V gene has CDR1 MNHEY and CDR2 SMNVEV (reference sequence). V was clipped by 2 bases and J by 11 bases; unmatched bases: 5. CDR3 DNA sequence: TGTGCCAGCAGTTTAGCTACAGGGGAGGCTTTCTTT. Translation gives CASSLATGEAFF.

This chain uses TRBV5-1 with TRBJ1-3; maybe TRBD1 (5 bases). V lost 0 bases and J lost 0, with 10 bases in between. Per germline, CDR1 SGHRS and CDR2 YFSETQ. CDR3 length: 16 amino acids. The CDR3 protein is CASSLEGDDSGNTIYF. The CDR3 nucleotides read TGCGCCAGCAGCTTGGAAGGGGATGACTCTGGAAACACCATATATTTT. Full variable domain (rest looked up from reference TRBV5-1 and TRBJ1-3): KAGVTQTPRYLIKTRGQQVTLSCSPISGHRSVSWYQQTPGQGLQFLFEYFSETQRNKGNFPGRFSGRQFSNSRSEMNVSTLELGDSALYLCASSLEGDDSGNTIYFGEGSWLTVV.

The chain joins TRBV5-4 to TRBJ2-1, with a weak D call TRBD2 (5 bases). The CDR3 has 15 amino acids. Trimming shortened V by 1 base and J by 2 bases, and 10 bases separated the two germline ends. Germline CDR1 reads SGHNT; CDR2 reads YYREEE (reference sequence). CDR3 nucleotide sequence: TGTGCCAGCAGCTTGTCGCTAGCAACCTACAATGAGCAGTTCTTC. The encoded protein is CASSLSLATYNEQFF.

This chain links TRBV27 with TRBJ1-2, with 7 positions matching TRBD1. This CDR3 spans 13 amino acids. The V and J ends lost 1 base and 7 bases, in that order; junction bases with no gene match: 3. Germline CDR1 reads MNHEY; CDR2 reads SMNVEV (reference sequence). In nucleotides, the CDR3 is TGTGCCAGCAGTTTATGGACAGGTAGTGGCTACACCTTC. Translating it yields CASSLWTGSGYTF.

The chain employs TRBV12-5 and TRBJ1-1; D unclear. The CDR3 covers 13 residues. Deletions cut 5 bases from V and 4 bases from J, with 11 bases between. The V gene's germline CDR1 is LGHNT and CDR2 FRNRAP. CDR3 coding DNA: TGTGCTAGTGGTCGATTGGGAGTCACTGAAGCTTTCTTT. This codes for CASGRLGVTEAFF.